The T cell receptor beta chain described here comes from a study of blood T cells in healthy people across ages. Study information: Per two T cells, template switching captured roughly one barcoded beta molecule. Points from the study as a whole: The long-lived group displayed more naive CD4+ cells, plus higher diversity, than the aged donors did.

V gave up 6 bases and J gave up 3 bases, with 9 bases separating them. This CDR3 comprises 14 residues. A remark on this clonotype: Antigen: not known.

Together with a sample-barcoded 5' primer, a J-beta primer mix was included in a second PCR lasting roughly 6 to 12 cycles. Each TCR beta cDNA got a 12-nucleotide random molecular identifier. In TCRdb, the 5' RACE reads were re-called with MiXCR into one record per CDR3 protein. The table has some 1,500,000 distinct CDR3 sequences, approximately 43% seen once. Sequencing was performed on blood. The receptor comes from a woman between 18 and 29 years old in good health. The rearrangement joins TRBV12-3 or TRBV12-4 to TRBJ1-6, with D hard to call. This chain's CDR3 is CASSLYSYNSPLHF. The CDR3 DNA reads TGTGCCAGCAGCTTGTATAGCTATAATTCACCCCTCCACTTT.